This TCR beta chain was identified in a study of T-cell reconstitution after alpha-beta-depleted transplantation in children. The CDR3 sequence is 13 residues long. Germline values: CDR1 DFQATT, CDR2 SNEGSKA (reference sequence). V was trimmed by 3 bases and J by 3 bases, leaving 9 bases between them. Concerning this clonotype: The antigen is unknown.

Overall study results and limits: Several patients had high TCRbeta diversity at day 60; it came from surviving recipient T cells and thymic progenitors. The authors attributed T-cell counts and diversity one year after transplant mostly to newly produced T cells. Several hundred expanded graft clones reportedly supplied alpha-beta T cells about two months after transplant.

Library preparation (for TCRbeta) was performed with unique molecular identifiers. From the PCR reads, TCRdb called clonotypes with MiXCR, one entry per CDR3 protein. The sample comprises around 200,000 distinct CDR3 sequences, roughly 10% of which are singletons, and 28% rests with the top ten. J is TRBJ2-1 and V is TRBV20-1; a possible D gene is TRBD1 (6 bases). The specimen was PBMCs, collected before TCRalphabeta/CD19-depleted stem cell transplant. The TCR comes from a child under two years old with acute myeloid leukemia, due to receive a stem cell transplant. The CDR3 sequence: CSASRGNYNEQFF. The CDR3 DNA is TGCAGTGCTAGTAGGGGGAACTACAATGAGCAGTTCTTC.